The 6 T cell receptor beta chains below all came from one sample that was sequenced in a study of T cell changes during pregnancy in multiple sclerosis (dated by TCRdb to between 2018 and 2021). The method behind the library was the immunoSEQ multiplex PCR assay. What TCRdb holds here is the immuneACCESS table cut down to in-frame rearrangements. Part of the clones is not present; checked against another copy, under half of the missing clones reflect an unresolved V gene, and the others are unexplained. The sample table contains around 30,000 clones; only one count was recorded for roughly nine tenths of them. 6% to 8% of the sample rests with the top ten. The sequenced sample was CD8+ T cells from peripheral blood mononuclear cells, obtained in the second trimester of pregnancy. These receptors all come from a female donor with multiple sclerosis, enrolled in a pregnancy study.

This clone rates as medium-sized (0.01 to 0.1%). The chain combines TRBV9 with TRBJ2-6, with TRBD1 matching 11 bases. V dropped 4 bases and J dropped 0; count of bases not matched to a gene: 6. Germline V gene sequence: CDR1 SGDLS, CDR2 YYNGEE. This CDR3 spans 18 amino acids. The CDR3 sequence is CASSPGTGGLSGANVLTF. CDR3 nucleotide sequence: TGTGCCAGCAGCCCCGGGACAGGGGGGCTCTCTGGGGCCAACGTCCTGACTTTC.

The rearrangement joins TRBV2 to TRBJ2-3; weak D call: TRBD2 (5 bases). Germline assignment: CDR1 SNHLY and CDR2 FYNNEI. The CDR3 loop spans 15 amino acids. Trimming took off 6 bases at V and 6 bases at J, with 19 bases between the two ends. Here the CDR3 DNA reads TGTGCCAGCAGAAGCGGCGCCAGGTTCGGGGATACGCAGTATTTT. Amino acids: CASRSGARFGDTQYF.

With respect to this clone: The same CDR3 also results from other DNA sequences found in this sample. The CDR3 region has the DNA TGTGCCAGCAGTTGGGGGCGTGGGACTGAAGCTTTCTTT. Protein product: CASSWGRGTEAFF. The chain joins TRBV27 to TRBJ1-1; D may be TRBD1 (6 bases). Per the germline V gene, CDR1 is MNHEY and CDR2 is SMNVEV (reference sequence). CDR3 length equals 13 residues. Deletions cut 4 bases from V and 5 bases from J, with 11 bases between.

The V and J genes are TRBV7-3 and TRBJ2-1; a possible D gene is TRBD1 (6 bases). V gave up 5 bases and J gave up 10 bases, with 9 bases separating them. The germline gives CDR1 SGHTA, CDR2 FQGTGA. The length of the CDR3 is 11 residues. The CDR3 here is CASSITGEQFF. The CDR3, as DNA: TGTGCCAGCAGCATTACAGGGGAGCAGTTCTTC.

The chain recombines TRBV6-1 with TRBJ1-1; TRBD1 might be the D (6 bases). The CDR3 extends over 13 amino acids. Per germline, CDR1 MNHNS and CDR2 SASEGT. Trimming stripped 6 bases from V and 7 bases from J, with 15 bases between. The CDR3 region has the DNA TGTGCCAGCAGGTCTACAGGGAGGGGTGAAGCTTTCTTT. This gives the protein CASRSTGRGEAFF.

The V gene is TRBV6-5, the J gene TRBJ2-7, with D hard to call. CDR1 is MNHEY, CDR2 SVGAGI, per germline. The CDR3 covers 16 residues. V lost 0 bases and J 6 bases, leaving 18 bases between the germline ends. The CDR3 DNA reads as TGTGCCAGCAGTTACTCGATTGGTGAGGCGGCCCTCGAGCAGTACTTC. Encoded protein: CASSYSIGEAALEQYF.